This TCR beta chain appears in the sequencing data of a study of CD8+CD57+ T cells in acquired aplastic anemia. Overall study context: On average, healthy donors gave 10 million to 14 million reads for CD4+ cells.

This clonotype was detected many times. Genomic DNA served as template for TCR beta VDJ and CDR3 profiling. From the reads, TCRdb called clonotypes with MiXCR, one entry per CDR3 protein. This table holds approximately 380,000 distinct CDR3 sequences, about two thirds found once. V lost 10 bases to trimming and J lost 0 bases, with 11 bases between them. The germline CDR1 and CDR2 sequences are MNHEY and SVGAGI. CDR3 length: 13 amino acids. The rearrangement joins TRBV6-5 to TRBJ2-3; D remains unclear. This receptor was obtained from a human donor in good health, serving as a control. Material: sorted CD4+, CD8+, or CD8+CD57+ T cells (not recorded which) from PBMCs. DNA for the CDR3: TGTGCCACCTCACATAGAAGCACAGATACGCAGTATTTT. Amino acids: CATSHRSTDTQYF.